This T cell receptor (beta chain) was sequenced for a study of blood T cell repertoires in COVID-19. This CDR3 is built from 14 residues. Germline CDR1 SGHRS, CDR2 YFSETQ. With 3 bases clipped from V and 1 base from J, the junction kept 2 bases outside the gene matches. The protocol was immunoSEQ multiplex PCR, while the TCRdb copy is restricted to in-frame clones and leaves out a portion. The data hold about 210,000 clones, with around 90% observed a single time. The clonotype originates from a woman aged 18-29 years who had recovered from COVID-19. This chain connects TRBV5-1 to TRBJ2-5, with 8 positions matching TRBD1. Sequenced sample: PBMCs or T cells enriched from blood (not recorded which). The CDR3 spells CASSSGQVQETQYF. The CDR3 region has the DNA TGCGCCAGCAGCTCGGGACAGGTCCAAGAGACCCAGTACTTC.